This is a list of T cell receptor beta chains from one sample in a study of shared clonotypes between healthy human individuals. Here immunoSEQ multiplex PCR was the method, and the copy in TCRdb shows in-frame clones only, minus some. The sample consists of more than 2 million clones, around 95% of them appearing once. The sequenced material came from naive CD4+ T cells sorted from blood. These receptors all come from a man between 18 and 35 years old in good health. CDR3s include the opening cysteine and the closing phenylalanine or tryptophan. A D gene is named only where the DNA matches it firmly. Clone sizes are given selectively: once, few, many, or a class where the clone is expanded.

clone_size j_call v_call d_call cdr3_aa cdr3_nt
NA TRBJ2-7 TRBV7-9 TRBD1 CASSLGTGLNEQYF TGTGCCAGCAGCTTAGGGACAGGGCTCAACGAGCAGTACTTC
NA TRBJ2-3 TRBV4-3 TRBD1 CASSKDRGTDTQYF TGCGCCAGCAGCAAGGACAGGGGAACAGATACGCAGTATTTT
NA TRBJ2-7 TRBV11-2 TRBD2 CASSLDRTSGNEQYF TGTGCCAGCAGCTTAGATAGGACTAGCGGGAACGAGCAGTACTTC
NA TRBJ1-1 TRBV30 NA CAWSVDSTVLNPEAFF TGTGCCTGGAGTGTAGACTCGACAGTCCTTAATCCTGAAGCTTTCTTT
NA TRBJ2-1 TRBV5-4 NA CASSLADRRYNEQFF TGTGCCAGCAGCTTGGCCGATCGGCGCTACAATGAGCAGTTCTTC
NA TRBJ1-2 TRBV7-2 TRBD1 CASTLDRGLHGYTF TGTGCCAGCACCCTAGACAGGGGGTTGCATGGCTACACCTTC
few TRBJ2-7 TRBV7-2 NA CASSFIAASYEQYF TGTGCCAGCAGCTTCATAGCGGCATCCTACGAGCAGTACTTC
once TRBJ1-4 TRBV4-3 NA CASSWDLTNEKLFF TGCGCCAGCAGCTGGGACCTTACTAATGAAAAACTGTTTTTT
NA TRBJ2-2 TRBV6-1 NA CASSVRAGNTGELFF TGTGCCAGCAGTGTAAGGGCGGGCAACACCGGGGAGCTGTTTTTT
few TRBJ2-5 TRBV5-4 TRBD2 CASSLRLAGEETQYF TGTGCCAGCAGCTTGCGACTAGCGGGAGAAGAGACCCAGTACTTC
NA TRBJ1-6 TRBV2 TRBD1 CASSEATGGYNSPLHF TGTGCCAGCAGTGAGGCGACAGGGGGATATAATTCACCCCTCCACTTT
NA TRBJ2-3 TRBV2 NA CASSGPGGTDTQYF TGTGCCAGCAGCGGACCGGGGGGCACAGATACGCAGTATTTT
NA TRBJ2-7 TRBV10-2 TRBD1 CASSDRDRGLYEQYF TGCGCCAGCAGTGACCGGGACAGGGGGCTCTACGAGCAGTACTTC
NA TRBJ1-1 TRBV5-8 NA CASSLAPWNTEAFF TGTGCCAGCAGCTTGGCACCGTGGAACACTGAAGCTTTCTTT
NA TRBJ1-2 TRBV6-1 NA CASRRDRNYGYTF TGTGCCAGCAGACGAGACAGGAACTATGGCTACACCTTC
NA TRBJ2-7 TRBV10-1 NA CASSDSQAEQYF TGCGCCAGCAGTGATTCCCAAGCCGAGCAGTACTTC
NA TRBJ2-3 TRBV9 TRBD1 CASSSRGGQGADTQYF TGTGCCAGCAGCTCCCGGGGGGGACAGGGGGCAGATACGCAGTATTTT
NA TRBJ1-1 TRBV2 TRBD1 CASSTTGFTEAFF TGTGCCAGCAGTACGACAGGGTTTACTGAAGCTTTCTTT
NA TRBJ2-7 TRBV6-6 TRBD1 CASSYGDSSYEQYF TGTGCCAGCAGTTACGGGGACAGCTCCTACGAGCAGTACTTC
NA TRBJ2-5 TRBV2 NA CASSEEIGETQYF TGTGCCAGCAGTGAAGAGATAGGAGAGACCCAGTACTTC
NA TRBJ2-7 TRBV5-1 TRBD1 CASSSTGGYEQYF TGCGCCAGCAGCTCGACAGGGGGCTACGAGCAGTACTTC
NA TRBJ1-1 TRBV5-1 NA CASSDQGYANTEAFF TGCGCCAGCAGCGACCAAGGGTACGCAAACACTGAAGCTTTCTTT
NA TRBJ1-1 TRBV10-1 TRBD1 CASSESTGLNTEAFF TGCGCCAGCAGTGAGTCGACAGGGCTGAACACTGAAGCTTTCTTT
NA TRBJ2-5 TRBV29-1 TRBD2 CSASTSGGRETQYF TGCAGCGCCTCAACTAGCGGGGGCAGGGAGACCCAGTACTTC
NA TRBJ2-7 TRBV10-1 NA CASSEIGTPCEQYF TGCGCCAGCAGTGAGATCGGGACTCCTTGCGAGCAGTACTTC
NA TRBJ1-1 TRBV6-5 NA CASSRDGNTEAFF TGTGCCAGCAGTCGGGACGGGAACACTGAAGCTTTCTTT
NA TRBJ2-7 TRBV7-8 NA CASSRNEGGGKTYEQYF TGTGCCAGCAGCCGAAACGAAGGGGGGGGAAAAACCTACGAGCAGTACTTC
once TRBJ2-3 TRBV10-2 TRBD2 CASKEGGRATDTQYF TGCGCCAGCAAGGAGGGCGGGAGGGCCACAGATACGCAGTATTTT
NA TRBJ1-3 TRBV2 NA CASRGGSKGNTIYF TGTGCCAGCAGGGGTGGGTCGAAAGGAAACACCATATATTTT
NA TRBJ2-2 TRBV6-1 NA CASSLKGQNTGELFF TGTGCCAGCAGCCTGAAGGGACAGAACACCGGGGAGCTGTTTTTT
NA TRBJ2-5 TRBV6-5 TRBD2 CASRAGTSGAETQYF TGTGCCAGCAGGGCCGGGACTAGCGGGGCGGAGACCCAGTACTTC
NA TRBJ1-2 TRBV5-4 NA CASTHPDRERYTF TGTGCCAGCACCCACCCGGACCGGGAACGCTACACCTTC
NA TRBJ2-3 TRBV29-1 NA CSVAVLDTQYF TGCAGCGTTGCAGTGTTGGATACGCAGTATTTT
NA TRBJ2-3 TRBV4-1 TRBD1 CASSLSGQGIADTQYF TGCGCCAGCAGCCTATCGGGACAGGGGATCGCAGATACGCAGTATTTT
NA TRBJ1-4 TRBV11-2 NA CASSPGLGGEKLFF TGTGCCAGCAGCCCCGGATTAGGTGGTGAAAAACTGTTTTTT
once TRBJ2-3 TRBV6-1 NA CAVNPITDTQYF TGTGCCGTAAATCCGATCACAGATACGCAGTATTTT
NA TRBJ2-1 TRBV6-4 TRBD1 CASSDSAGGSYNEQFF TGTGCCAGCAGTGACTCGGCAGGGGGATCCTACAATGAGCAGTTCTTC
NA TRBJ2-7 TRBV21-1 NA CASSPRQVEQYF TGTGCCAGCAGCCCCCGACAGGTCGAGCAGTACTTC
NA TRBJ2-6 TRBV7-2 NA CASSFQVSGANVLTF TGTGCCAGCAGCTTCCAGGTCTCTGGGGCCAACGTCCTGACTTTC
once TRBJ1-1 TRBV15 NA CATSRDTMNTEAFF TGTGCCACCAGCAGAGATACCATGAACACTGAAGCTTTCTTT